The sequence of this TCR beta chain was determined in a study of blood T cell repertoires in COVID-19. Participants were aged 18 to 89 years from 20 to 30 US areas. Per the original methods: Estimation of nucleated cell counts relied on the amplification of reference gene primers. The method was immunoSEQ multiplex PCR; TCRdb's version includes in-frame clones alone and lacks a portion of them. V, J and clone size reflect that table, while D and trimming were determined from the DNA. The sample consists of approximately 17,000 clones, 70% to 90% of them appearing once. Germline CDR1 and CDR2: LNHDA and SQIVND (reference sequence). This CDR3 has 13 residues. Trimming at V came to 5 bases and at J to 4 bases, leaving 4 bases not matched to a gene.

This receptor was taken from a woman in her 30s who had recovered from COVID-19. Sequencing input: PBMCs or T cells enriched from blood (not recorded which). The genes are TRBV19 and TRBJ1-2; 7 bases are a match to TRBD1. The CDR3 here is CASSGQARYGYTF. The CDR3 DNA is TGTGCCAGTAGTGGACAGGCTCGCTATGGCTACACCTTC.